This T cell receptor beta chain was identified during a study of shared clonotypes between healthy human individuals. Across the whole study: Per-donor plates numbered three CD4 naive, three CD4 memory, two CD8 naive and one CD8 memory.

The assay was immunoSEQ multiplex PCR, and TCRdb's table has in-frame clones only and misses some. The table has some 1 million clones, around 74% seen once; the top ten hold around 1.5%. Per germline, CDR1 SNHLY and CDR2 FYNNEI. J lost 9 bases, V lost 6 bases, and 10 bases had no gene match. The CDR3 is 14 amino acids. This chain uses TRBV2 with TRBJ2-7; 11 bases line up with TRBD2. Sequencing used memory CD4+ T cells sorted from blood. Subset reported: CD45RA-negative fraction. This TCR came from a man younger than 30 in good health. CDR3 amino acids: CASRMTSGVEGQYF. CDR3 bases: TGTGCCAGCAGGATGACTAGCGGGGTTGAAGGGCAGTACTTC. The complete variable domain, with remaining parts taken from reference TRBV2 and TRBJ2-7, reads EPEVTQTPSHQVTQMGQEVILRCVPISNHLYFYWYRQILGQKVEFLVSFYNNEISEKSEIFDDQFSVERPDGSNFTLKIRSTKLEDSAMYFCASRMTSGVEGQYFGPGTRLTVT.